The 24 T cell receptor beta chains below come from one sample, sequenced in a study of CD8 T cells in Susac syndrome. Reverse transcription of about 0.5 to 1 ug RNA was carried out with random hexamers. TCRdb reanalysed the immunoSEQ multiplex PCR reads using MiXCR and keeps one entry per CDR3 protein. Here the sample spans approximately 74,000 distinct CDR3 sequences, 94% being singletons. What was sequenced was CD8+ T cells from PBMCs. The receptors stem from a human donor with Susac syndrome.

The chain is built from TRBV28 and TRBJ2-7, with 8 bases lining up with TRBD1. The CDR3 is made up of 15 amino acids. V lost 5 bases to trimming and J lost 2 bases; unmatched junction nucleotides: 8. Per germline, CDR1 MDHEN and CDR2 SYDVKM. Here the CDR3 DNA reads TGTGCCAGCAGTCCTCCGGGACAGGTCCCCTACGAGCAGTACTTC. Protein product: CASSPPGQVPYEQYF.

V usage is TRBV6-5 and J usage is TRBJ2-1, with TRBD1 as a possible D gene (6 bases). V was shortened by 6 bases and J by 7 bases, with 16 bases between the two germline ends. CDR1 is MNHEY and CDR2 is SVGAGI in the germline V gene. The CDR3 sequence is 14 residues long. The CDR3 DNA reads TGTGCCAGCAGCCCATTGCTGAGGGGGAATGAGCAGTTCTTC. It encodes CASSPLLRGNEQFF.

The V gene is TRBV2, the J gene TRBJ2-7; unclear D gene. The CDR3 extends over 13 amino acids. The V end lost 7 bases, the J end lost 5 bases, and 15 bases lay between the germline ends. Germline assignment: CDR1 SNHLY and CDR2 FYNNEI. The CDR3 protein is CASMPESVHEQYF. The DNA of the CDR3 is TGTGCCAGCATGCCGGAGAGCGTCCACGAGCAGTACTTC.

The gene calls are TRBV3-1 and TRBJ1-2; no firm D call. The germline V gene has CDR1 LGHDT and CDR2 YNNKEL (reference sequence). The CDR3 has 16 amino acids. V lost 4 bases, J lost 7 bases, and 22 bases lay in between. CDR3 protein: CASSPTGPEGVGGYTF. For the CDR3, the DNA is TGTGCCAGCAGCCCGACCGGGCCGGAAGGTGTTGGTGGCTACACCTTC. Filled out from reference TRBV3-1 and TRBJ1-2, the complete variable domain reads DTAVSQTPKYLVTQMGNDKSIKCEQNLGHDTMYWYKQDSKKFLKIMFSYNNKELIINETVPNRFSPKSPDKAHLNLHINSLELGDSAVYFCASSPTGPEGVGGYTFGSGTRLTVV.

The rearrangement uses TRBV28 and TRBJ2-5, with a weak D call TRBD1 (5 bases). Trimming took 4 bases from V and 2 from J, leaving 17 bases between them. Per the germline V gene, CDR1 is MDHEN and CDR2 is SYDVKM. The CDR3 spans 16 residues. DNA for the CDR3: TGTGCCAGCAGTTCAGACTCGTTTGGGGCACAAGAGACCCAGTACTTC. The encoded protein is CASSSDSFGAQETQYF.

The chain employs TRBV20-1 and TRBJ1-1; 9 positions match TRBD1. The V segment lost 1 base and the J segment 3 bases; nucleotides outside the gene matches: 0. This CDR3 is 13 amino acids long. From germline, CDR1 is DFQATT and CDR2 SNEGSKA (reference sequence). The CDR3 bases are TGCAGTGCTAGAGGACAGGGGGACACTGAAGCTTTCTTT. Its protein is CSARGQGDTEAFF.

This chain links TRBV10-3 with TRBJ1-5; D is perhaps TRBD1 (5 bases). CDR3 length equals 15 residues. CDR1 is ENHRY and CDR2 is SYGVKD in the germline V gene. With 0 bases removed from V and 5 bases from J, the gap between germline ends came to 11 bases. The CDR3 protein is CAISESGTLYQPQHF. The CDR3 DNA follows: TGTGCCATCAGTGAGTCAGGGACGTTGTATCAGCCCCAGCATTTT.

The chain combines TRBV2 with TRBJ2-1; 11 bases are a match to TRBD2. The trim removed 3 bases at V and 6 bases at J, leaving 10 bases unmatched. This CDR3 has 17 residues. The germline gives CDR1 SNHLY, CDR2 FYNNEI. The CDR3 coding sequence is TGTGCCAGCAGTGATGATACTAGCGGGAGTTTTGGCAATGAGCAGTTCTTC. This translates into CASSDDTSGSFGNEQFF.

V usage is TRBV30 and J usage is TRBJ2-7; TRBD1 aligns across 10 bases. Germline V CDR1 and CDR2: GTSNPN, SVGIG (reference sequence). The CDR3 spans 14 residues. With 1 base clipped from V and 4 bases from J, the junction kept 4 bases outside the gene matches. CDR3 sequence: CAWSAGTGAYEQYF. For the CDR3, the DNA is TGTGCCTGGAGTGCCGGGACAGGGGCTTACGAGCAGTACTTC.

This clonotype came up once. This CDR3 reads CASSSDYLAYEQYF. As DNA, the CDR3 is TGTGCCAGCAGTTCGGACTACCTCGCCTACGAGCAGTACTTC. The chain recombines TRBV28 with TRBJ2-7, with a tentative D call TRBD2 (6 bases). The CDR3 extends over 14 amino acids. Trimming shortened V by 4 bases and J by 2 bases, and 12 bases separated the two germline ends. Germline CDR1 MDHEN, CDR2 SYDVKM.

The chain recombines TRBV12-3 or TRBV12-4 with TRBJ2-1, with D tentatively TRBD2 (5 bases). Trimming removed 7 bases from V and 5 bases from J, with 15 bases in between. This CDR3 spans 14 amino acids. CDR3 amino acids: CASTLGGVHNEQFF. The CDR3, as DNA: TGTGCCAGCACCCTTGGAGGAGTTCACAATGAGCAGTTCTTC.

The rearrangement uses TRBV30 and TRBJ2-4; no clear D. The germline gives CDR1 GTSNPN, CDR2 SVGIG (reference sequence). CDR3 size: 13 residues. Trimming cost V 7 bases and J 0 bases, with 10 bases left between them. CDR3 in DNA: TGTGCCTACCTTGAACTAGCCAAAAACATTCAGTACTTC. It encodes CAYLELAKNIQYF.

V and J are TRBV24-1 and TRBJ2-1; a weak D match, TRBD2 (7 bases). The V and J ends lost 10 bases and 4 bases respectively, with 16 bases between them. The CDR3 has 14 residues. The germline V gene has CDR1 KGHDR and CDR2 SFDVKD. The DNA for the CDR3 is TGTGCCACTAGACCCGCGGGGGCGTACAATGAGCAGTTCTTC. Protein product: CATRPAGAYNEQFF.

There are a few counts of this clonotype. This rearrangement joins TRBV28 to TRBJ2-1; D possibly corresponds to TRBD1 (5 bases). This CDR3 is built from 13 residues. Germline loops: CDR1 MDHEN, CDR2 SYDVKM. Trimming removed 2 bases from V and 3 bases from J, with 5 bases in between. The DNA for the CDR3 is TGTGCCAGCAGTTTAACAGGCTACAATGAGCAGTTCTTC. Translated: CASSLTGYNEQFF.

This clonotype was recorded once. The chain uses TRBV19 and TRBJ2-5; D may be TRBD1 (5 bases). Germline-derived CDR1 and CDR2 are LNHDA and SQIVND (reference sequence). With 7 bases removed from V and 4 bases from J, the gap between germline ends came to 16 bases. The CDR3 spans 14 residues. The DNA of the CDR3 is TGTGCCAGTAACACAGGAATAAACGGAGAGACCCAGTACTTC. It encodes CASNTGINGETQYF.

V is TRBV12-5 and J is TRBJ2-1; a weak D match, TRBD1 (6 bases). The germline gives CDR1 LGHNT, CDR2 FRNRAP. V lost 7 bases, J lost 5 bases, and 18 bases lay in between. The CDR3 length is 15 residues. CDR3: CASVAHRVNDNEQFF. DNA of the CDR3: TGTGCTAGTGTCGCCCACAGGGTAAACGACAATGAGCAGTTCTTC.

The rearrangement uses TRBV5-4 and TRBJ1-6; D is ambiguous. Germline lookup yields CDR1 SGHNT and CDR2 YYREEE (reference sequence). V lost 4 bases, J lost 10 bases, and 21 bases lay in between. The CDR3 extends over 16 amino acids. CDR3 amino acids: CASSPDRPTPGSPLHF. In DNA form, the CDR3 reads TGTGCCAGCAGCCCGGACCGTCCAACCCCGGGGTCACCCCTCCACTTT. Filled out from reference TRBV5-4 and TRBJ1-6, the complete variable domain reads ETGVTQSPTHLIKTRGQQVTLRCSSQSGHNTVSWYQQALGQGPQFIFQYYREEENGRGNFPPRFSGLQFPNYSSELNVNALELDDSALYLCASSPDRPTPGSPLHFGNGTRLTVT.

The rearrangement links TRBV4-3 to TRBJ2-5; 11 nucleotides align to TRBD2. The CDR3 is made up of 17 amino acids. V gave up 1 base and J gave up 1 base; unmatched junction bases: 5. Germline assignment: CDR1 LGHNA and CDR2 YSLEER. In DNA, the CDR3 is TGCGCCAGCAGCCAAGCAAACGGACTAGCGGGCCAAGAGACCCAGTACTTC. This sequence encodes CASSQANGLAGQETQYF.

As DNA, the CDR3 is TGTGCCAGCAGCCTTATCGCGTTTTTGGGGGCGACTGGGGCCAACGTCCTGACTTTC. It is translated as CASSLIAFLGATGANVLTF. The V call is TRBV12-3 or TRBV12-4, the J call TRBJ2-6; possibly TRBD1 for D (6 bases). V dropped 6 bases and J dropped 2 bases, with 23 bases sitting between them. The CDR3 loop spans 19 amino acids.

The J gene is TRBJ2-7, the V gene TRBV20-1; 15 bases align to TRBD2. Germline-derived CDR1 and CDR2 are DFQATT and SNEGSKA (reference sequence). Germline trimming cut 6 bases from V and 7 bases from J; bases unmatched to any gene: 7. This CDR3 contains 14 residues. DNA of the CDR3: TGCAGTGCGTCCGGGACTAGCGGGAGGTATGAGCAGTACTTC. Its translation: CSASGTSGRYEQYF.

V gene TRBV19 combines with J gene TRBJ1-6; D is undetermined. Per the germline V gene, CDR1 is LNHDA and CDR2 is SQIVND (reference sequence). The length of the CDR3 is 12 residues. Trimming removed 3 bases from V and 9 bases from J, with 6 bases in between. Here the CDR3 reads CASSMSTSPLHF. The CDR3, as DNA: TGTGCCAGTAGTATGAGCACTTCACCCCTCCACTTT.

The chain couples TRBV6-2 or TRBV6-3 to TRBJ2-4; 8 bases align to TRBD1. With 5 bases clipped from V and 7 bases from J, the junction kept 10 bases outside the gene matches. CDR1 MNHEY and CDR2 SVGEGT come from the germline V gene. The CDR3 consists of 15 residues. The CDR3 coding sequence is TGTGCCAGCAGTCCCCCTGGGACAGGTCTCAACATTCAGTACTTC. It encodes CASSPPGTGLNIQYF.

The chain recombines TRBV7-8 with TRBJ2-2; TRBD1 aligns across 7 bases. V trimming: 6 bases; J trimming: 2 bases; junction bases outside the gene matches: 6. The CDR3 runs 15 residues. Germline CDR1 is SGHVS and CDR2 is FQNEAQ. CDR3 sequence (DNA): TGTGCCAGCAGAAGCCGGGACAGTAACACCGGGGAGCTGTTTTTT. Protein product: CASRSRDSNTGELFF.

This clonotype appeared a single time. V and J are TRBV28 and TRBJ2-1; the D gene is possibly TRBD1 (5 bases). The CDR3 sequence is 15 residues long. With 10 bases removed from V and 2 bases from J, the gap between germline ends came to 18 bases. CDR1 is MDHEN, CDR2 SYDVKM, per germline. Here the CDR3 reads CATTKETEPYNEQFF. CDR3 coding DNA: TGTGCCACCACCAAGGAGACAGAGCCCTACAATGAGCAGTTCTTC.